The TCR beta chain under discussion was sequenced for a study of blood T cell repertoires in COVID-19. Only in-frame clones appear in the TCRdb table, and some are missing; sequencing was by immunoSEQ multiplex PCR. The table lists tens of thousands of clones, about 85% of them singletons. Germline CDR1 is SGDLS and CDR2 is YYNGEE. Losses at the gene ends were 0 bases for V and 13 bases for J; bases not matched to a gene: 10. This CDR3 has 15 amino acids. The TCR was taken from a man in his sixties with acute or convalescent COVID-19. The J gene is TRBJ2-5, the V gene TRBV9; 12 bases agree with TRBD2. The source material was peripheral blood. The CDR3 nucleotides read TGTGCCAGCAGCGTAGCGACTAGCGGGAGTAGCGCCATGTACTTC. This gives the protein CASSVATSGSSAMYF.